Following are 21 T cell receptor beta chains from one sample sequenced in a study of blood T cell repertoires in COVID-19. Only in-frame clones appear in the TCRdb table, and some are missing; sequencing was by immunoSEQ multiplex PCR. The sample holds under 350,000 clones, about 92% seen once. The specimen sequenced was PBMCs or T cells enriched from blood (not recorded which). The receptor source for this set is a man aged 55 to 69 who had recovered from COVID-19.

The CDR3 sequence is CASSKGLAGGIAYEQYF. The CDR3 region has the DNA TGCGCCAGCAGCAAGGGACTAGCGGGGGGGATCGCCTACGAGCAGTACTTC. The chain recombines TRBV5-1 with TRBJ2-7, with 16 bases matching TRBD2. V lost 4 bases and J lost 2; bases outside the gene matches: 6. Germline V lookup: CDR1 SGHRS, CDR2 YFSETQ. This CDR3 has 17 residues.

The chain joins TRBV7-2 to TRBJ1-3, with D uncertain. CDR1 and CDR2 (germline): SGHTA, FQGNSA. V was cut by 1 base and J by 2 bases, with 9 bases left in between. This CDR3 region has 15 residues. This CDR3 is CASSLVSRTGNTIYF. The CDR3 bases are TGTGCCAGCAGCTTAGTTTCGCGTACTGGAAACACCATATATTTT.

CDR3 protein: CASSAYRSDATGELFF. The DNA for the CDR3 is TGTGCCAGCAGTGCATACAGGAGTGATGCCACCGGGGAGCTGTTTTTT. The genes are TRBV6-1 and TRBJ2-2, with D possibly being TRBD1 (5 bases). Germline CDR1 MNHNS, CDR2 SASEGT. This CDR3 is built from 16 residues. V lost 4 bases and J lost 4, with 16 bases in between.

J is TRBJ1-2 and V is TRBV5-4; possibly TRBD1 for D (6 bases). Germline V gene data show CDR1 as SGHNT and CDR2 as YYREEE (reference sequence). CDR3 size: 14 residues. Deletions cut 4 bases from V and 4 bases from J, with 14 bases between. CDR3 bases: TGTGCCAGCAGCACCGGACAGTCCCTCTATGGCTACACCTTC. Amino acids: CASSTGQSLYGYTF.

This clone was seen only once. A read error may explain this, as a much larger clone is one base away. The J gene is TRBJ1-1, the V gene TRBV4-2; 10 bases agree with TRBD1. CDR1 and CDR2 from the germline V gene are LGHNA and YNFKEQ. CDR3 size: 14 residues. J was trimmed by 3 bases and V by 6 bases; bases with no gene match: 4. CDR3 in amino acids: CASRAGTGDTEAFF. CDR3 in DNA: TGTGCCAGCAGGGCCGGGACAGGGGACACTGAAGCTTTCTTT.

The J gene is TRBJ1-6, the V gene TRBV28; a possible D gene is TRBD1 (5 bases). Between the trimmed V and J ends, which lost 3 bases and 6 bases, there was a span of 12 bases. This CDR3 contains 15 residues. Germline V lookup: CDR1 MDHEN, CDR2 SYDVKM. CDR3 sequence: CASSFGQGFNSPLHF. The CDR3 DNA follows: TGTGCCAGCAGTTTCGGGCAGGGTTTTAATTCACCCCTCCACTTT. The variable domain in full, with the rest retrieved from reference TRBV28 and TRBJ1-6, is DVKVTQSSRYLVKRTGEKVFLECVQDMDHENMFWYRQDPGLGLRLIYFSYDVKMKEKGDIPEGYSVSREKKERFSLILESASTNQTSMYLCASSFGQGFNSPLHFGNGTRLTVT.

The chain recombines TRBV19 with TRBJ1-5, with D maybe TRBD1 (5 bases). Germline V gene data show CDR1 as LNHDA and CDR2 as SQIVND (reference sequence). V lost 1 base and J lost 0, with 10 bases in between. The CDR3 length is 16 residues. The chain's CDR3 is CASSIGQKHSNQPQHF. The CDR3 DNA reads as TGTGCCAGTAGTATAGGACAGAAACATAGCAATCAGCCCCAGCATTTT.

The chain joins TRBV5-1 to TRBJ2-7, with D hard to call. CDR1 is SGHRS, CDR2 YFSETQ, per germline. The V and J ends lost 1 base and 0 bases respectively, with 8 bases between them. CDR3 length: 14 residues. The CDR3 region is CASSLLVSSYEQYF. CDR3 nucleotide sequence: TGCGCCAGCAGCTTGCTCGTGAGCTCCTACGAGCAGTACTTC.

V and J are TRBV3-1 (or the pseudogene TRBV3-2) and TRBJ1-5; no definite D call. The V gene's germline CDR1 is LGHDT and CDR2 YNNKEL (reference sequence). CDR3 length: 14 amino acids. The V end was cut by 2 bases, the J end by 3 bases, with 8 bases between. CDR3 in DNA: TGTGCCAGCAGCCAAAGTTCACTCAATCAGCCCCAGCATTTT. Translating gives CASSQSSLNQPQHF.

The V call is TRBV3-1 (or the pseudogene TRBV3-2), the J call TRBJ1-2; 9 nucleotides line up with TRBD1. Germline-derived CDR1 and CDR2 are LGHDT and YNNKEL (reference sequence). This CDR3 has 18 residues. V shed 2 bases and J 8 bases; nucleotides not matched to a gene: 18. The CDR3 sequence is CASSQRREQGASRGGYTF. The CDR3 DNA follows: TGTGCCAGCAGCCAAAGACGGGAACAGGGGGCGTCAAGAGGAGGCTACACCTTC.

The rearrangement links TRBV29-1 to TRBJ1-2; 9 bases map to TRBD1. Germline V gene sequence: CDR1 SQVTM, CDR2 ANQGSEA. The CDR3 extends over 14 amino acids. Trimming at V came to 6 bases and at J to 6 bases, leaving 11 bases not matched to a gene. The CDR3 here is CSVNNRDRVDGYTF. In DNA, the CDR3 is TGCAGCGTAAACAACCGGGACAGGGTGGATGGCTACACCTTC.

This clone was detected a few times. The V gene is TRBV10-3, the J gene TRBJ1-4; D perhaps matches TRBD1 (6 bases). Trimming took 2 bases from V and 8 from J, leaving 18 bases between them. This CDR3 has 16 residues. Germline V lookup: CDR1 ENHRY, CDR2 SYGVKD. The CDR3 sequence is CAISEGQTGESEKLFF. The CDR3, as DNA: TGTGCCATCAGTGAGGGACAGACCGGGGAGAGCGAAAAACTGTTTTTT.

The chain has TRBV6-5 and TRBJ2-2; no definite D call. Germline-derived CDR1 and CDR2 are MNHEY and SVGAGI. CDR3 size: 11 residues. Trimming pared 10 bases from V and 6 bases from J, leaving 9 bases between. CDR3 DNA: TGTGCCACCCTCTCCGCCGGGGAGCTGTTTTTT. Encoded protein: CATLSAGELFF.

The V gene is TRBV29-1, the J gene TRBJ1-2, with no clear D. The CDR3 runs 12 residues. V was shortened by 6 bases and J by 2 bases, with 10 bases between the two germline ends. CDR1 SQVTM and CDR2 ANQGSEA come from the germline V gene. CDR3 in amino acids: CSVEQENYGYTF. For the CDR3, the DNA is TGCAGCGTAGAACAAGAGAACTATGGCTACACCTTC.

J is TRBJ2-5 and V is TRBV5-1; maybe TRBD2 (7 bases). Deletions cut 6 bases from V and 2 bases from J, with 23 bases between. CDR1 and CDR2 from the germline V gene are SGHRS and YFSETQ. This CDR3 spans 17 amino acids. CDR3 DNA sequence: TGCGCCAGCATGTATATGTTTAGGGGGGGCCAACAAGAGACCCAGTACTTC. It specifies CASMYMFRGGQQETQYF.

Here the CDR3 reads CASSSDRGPQETQYF. The CDR3 DNA is TGTGCCAGCAGCTCGGACAGGGGGCCCCAAGAGACCCAGTACTTC. The genes are TRBV5-5 and TRBJ2-5; TRBD1 agrees at 11 bases. The V segment lost 3 bases and the J segment 1 base; nucleotides outside the gene matches: 2. The germline CDR1 and CDR2 sequences are SGHKS and YYEKEE (reference sequence). The CDR3 totals 15 residues.

The J gene is TRBJ2-5, the V gene TRBV7-9; possibly TRBD1 for D (6 bases). The CDR3 is 15 amino acids. V shed 6 bases and J shed 4 bases, with 18 bases lying between them. Germline-derived CDR1 and CDR2 are SEHNR and FQNEAQ (reference sequence). CDR3 DNA: TGTGCCAGCAGTTCCATACAGGGAAGGCGAGAGACCCAGTACTTC. Its protein is CASSSIQGRRETQYF.

This chain links TRBV12-3 or TRBV12-4 with TRBJ1-6; no clear D gene. The CDR3 has 12 residues. The V and J ends lost 3 bases and 15 bases respectively, with 12 bases between them. This CDR3 reads CASSFFGSGLHF. The CDR3 nucleotides read TGTGCCAGCAGTTTTTTTGGTAGCGGCCTCCACTTT.

This clone was recorded a few times. The J gene is TRBJ2-1, the V gene TRBV6-6; D perhaps matches TRBD1 (5 bases). Germline V CDR1 and CDR2: MNHNY, SVGAGI (reference sequence). Trimming shortened V by 2 bases and J by 6 bases, and 5 bases separated the two germline ends. This CDR3 contains 12 residues. The CDR3 nucleotides are TGTGCCAGCAGTTACGGGGCCAATGAGCAGTTCTTC. Translating gives CASSYGANEQFF.

This chain links TRBV19 with TRBJ2-5; possible D gene TRBD1, 6 bases. Trimming removed 7 bases from V and 0 bases from J, with 15 bases in between. CDR3 length: 15 amino acids. CDR1 is LNHDA, CDR2 SQIVND, per germline (reference sequence). The CDR3 here is CASTTGTGYQETQYF. CDR3 DNA: TGTGCCAGTACCACAGGGACGGGGTACCAAGAGACCCAGTACTTC.

J is TRBJ2-7 and V is TRBV4-1; 9 nucleotides agree with TRBD2. CDR3 length: 17 amino acids. Looked up from germline, CDR1 is MGHRA and CDR2 is YSYEKL. V trimming: 4 bases; J trimming: 3 bases; junction bases outside the gene matches: 13. CDR3 DNA: TGCGCCAGCAGCCGGGGTAATGGCGGGGGGGACCTCTACGAGCAGTACTTC. It codes for CASSRGNGGGDLYEQYF.